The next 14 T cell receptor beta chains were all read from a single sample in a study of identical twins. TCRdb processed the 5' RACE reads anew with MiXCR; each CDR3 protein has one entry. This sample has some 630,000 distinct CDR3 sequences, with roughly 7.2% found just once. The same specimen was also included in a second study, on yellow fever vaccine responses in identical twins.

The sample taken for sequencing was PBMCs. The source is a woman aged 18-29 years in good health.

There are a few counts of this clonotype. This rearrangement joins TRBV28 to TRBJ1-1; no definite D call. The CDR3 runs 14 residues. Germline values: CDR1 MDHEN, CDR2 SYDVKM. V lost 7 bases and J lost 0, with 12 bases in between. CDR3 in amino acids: CASNSPPMNTEAFF. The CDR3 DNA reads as TGTGCCAGCAATTCCCCGCCGATGAACACTGAAGCTTTCTTT.

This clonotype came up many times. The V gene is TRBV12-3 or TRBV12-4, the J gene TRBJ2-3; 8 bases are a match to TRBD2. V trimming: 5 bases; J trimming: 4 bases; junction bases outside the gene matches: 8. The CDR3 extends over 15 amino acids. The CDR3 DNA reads TGTGCCAGCAGTCCTGTCGCGGGAGGTCCAGATACGCAGTATTTT. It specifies CASSPVAGGPDTQYF.

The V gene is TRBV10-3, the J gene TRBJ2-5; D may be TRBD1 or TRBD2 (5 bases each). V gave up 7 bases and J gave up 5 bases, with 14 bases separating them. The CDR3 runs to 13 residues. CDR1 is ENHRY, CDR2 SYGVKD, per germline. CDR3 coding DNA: TGTGCCATCAATCGCGGCAGGGACGAGACCCAGTACTTC. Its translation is CAINRGRDETQYF.

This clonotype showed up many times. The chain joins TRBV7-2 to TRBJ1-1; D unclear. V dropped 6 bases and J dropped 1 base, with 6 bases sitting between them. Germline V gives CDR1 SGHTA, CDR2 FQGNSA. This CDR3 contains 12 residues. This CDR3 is CASSITNTEAFF. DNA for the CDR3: TGTGCCAGCAGTATAACGAACACTGAAGCTTTCTTT.

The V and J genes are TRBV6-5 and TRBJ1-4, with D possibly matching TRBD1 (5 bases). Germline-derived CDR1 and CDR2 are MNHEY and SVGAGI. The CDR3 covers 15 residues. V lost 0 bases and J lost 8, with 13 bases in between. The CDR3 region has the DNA TGTGCCAGCAGTTACTCTAGACAGAGTCAGGAAAAACTGTTTTTT. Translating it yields CASSYSRQSQEKLFF.

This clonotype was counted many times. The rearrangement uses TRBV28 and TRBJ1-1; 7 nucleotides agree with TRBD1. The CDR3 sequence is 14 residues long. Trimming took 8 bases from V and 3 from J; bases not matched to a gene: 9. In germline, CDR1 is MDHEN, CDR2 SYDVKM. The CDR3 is CASGLGGLDTEAFF. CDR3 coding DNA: TGTGCCAGCGGCTTAGGGGGCTTAGACACTGAAGCTTTCTTT.

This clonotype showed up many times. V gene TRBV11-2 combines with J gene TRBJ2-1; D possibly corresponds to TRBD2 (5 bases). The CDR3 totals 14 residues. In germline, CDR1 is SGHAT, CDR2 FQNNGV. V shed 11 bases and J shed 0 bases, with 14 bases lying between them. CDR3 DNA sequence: TGTGCCTCACAAGCACGGGGCTCCTACAATGAGCAGTTCTTC. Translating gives CASQARGSYNEQFF.

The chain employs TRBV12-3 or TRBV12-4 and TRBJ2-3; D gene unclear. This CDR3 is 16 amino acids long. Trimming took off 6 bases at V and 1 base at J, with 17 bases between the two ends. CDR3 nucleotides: TGTGCCAGCAGGCCCCGGATGGTCAGGCGCACAGATACGCAGTATTTT. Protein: CASRPRMVRRTDTQYF.

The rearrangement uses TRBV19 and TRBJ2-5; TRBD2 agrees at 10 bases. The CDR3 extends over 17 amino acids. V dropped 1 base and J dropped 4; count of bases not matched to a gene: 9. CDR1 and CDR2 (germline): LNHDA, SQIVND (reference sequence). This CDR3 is CASSIVGVAGGIETQYF. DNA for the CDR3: TGTGCCAGTAGTATAGTCGGGGTAGCGGGGGGTATAGAGACCCAGTACTTC.

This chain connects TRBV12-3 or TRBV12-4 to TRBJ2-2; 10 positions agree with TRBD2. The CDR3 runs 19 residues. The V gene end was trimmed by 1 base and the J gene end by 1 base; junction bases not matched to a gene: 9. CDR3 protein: CASSLGRLAGVMNTGELFF. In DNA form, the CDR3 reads TGTGCCAGCAGTTTAGGGCGTCTAGCGGGAGTAATGAACACCGGGGAGCTGTTTTTT.

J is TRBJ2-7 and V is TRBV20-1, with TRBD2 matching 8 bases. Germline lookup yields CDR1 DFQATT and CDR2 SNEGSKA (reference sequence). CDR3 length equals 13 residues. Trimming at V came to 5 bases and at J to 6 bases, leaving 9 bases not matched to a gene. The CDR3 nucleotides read TGCAGTGCTTCTCCGGGACTAGTTAGCGAGCAGTACTTC. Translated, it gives CSASPGLVSEQYF.

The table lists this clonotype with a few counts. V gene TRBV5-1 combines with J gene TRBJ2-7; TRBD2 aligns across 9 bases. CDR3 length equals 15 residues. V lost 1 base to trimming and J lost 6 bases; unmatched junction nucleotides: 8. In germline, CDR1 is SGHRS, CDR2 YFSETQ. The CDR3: CASSLIAGESGEQYF. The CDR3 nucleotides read TGCGCCAGCAGCTTGATAGCGGGAGAATCCGGCGAGCAGTACTTC.

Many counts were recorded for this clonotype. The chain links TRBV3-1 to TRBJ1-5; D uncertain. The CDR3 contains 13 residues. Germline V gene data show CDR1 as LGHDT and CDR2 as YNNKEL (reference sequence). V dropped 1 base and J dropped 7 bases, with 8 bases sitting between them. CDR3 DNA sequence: TGTGCCAGCAGCCAAGCACACCAGCAGCCCCAGCATTTT. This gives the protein CASSQAHQQPQHF.

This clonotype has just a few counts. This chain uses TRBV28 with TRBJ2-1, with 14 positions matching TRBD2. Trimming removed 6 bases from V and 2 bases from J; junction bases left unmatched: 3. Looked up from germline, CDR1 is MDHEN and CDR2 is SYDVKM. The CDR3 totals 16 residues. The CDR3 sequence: CASRATSGRAYNEQFF. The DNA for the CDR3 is TGTGCCAGCAGGGCGACTAGCGGGAGGGCCTACAATGAGCAGTTCTTC.